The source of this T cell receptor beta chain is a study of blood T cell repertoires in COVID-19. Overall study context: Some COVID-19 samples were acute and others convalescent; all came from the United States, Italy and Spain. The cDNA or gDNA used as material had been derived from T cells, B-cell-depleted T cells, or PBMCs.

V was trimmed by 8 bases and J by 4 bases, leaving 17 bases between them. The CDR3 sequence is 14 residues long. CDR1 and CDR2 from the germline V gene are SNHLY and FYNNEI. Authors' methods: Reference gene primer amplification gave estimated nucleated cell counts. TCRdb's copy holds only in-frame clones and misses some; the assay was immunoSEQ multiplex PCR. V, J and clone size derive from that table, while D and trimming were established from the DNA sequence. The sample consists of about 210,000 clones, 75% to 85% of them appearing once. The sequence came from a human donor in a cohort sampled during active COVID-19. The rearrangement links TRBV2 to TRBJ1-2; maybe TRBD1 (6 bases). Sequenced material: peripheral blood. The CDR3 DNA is TGTGCCAGCCGGGAGGGGGGGGGTAGCTATGGCTACACCTTC. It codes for CASREGGGSYGYTF.